This is a list of T cell receptor beta chains from one sample in a study of spatial heterogeneity in lung cancer. TCRdb itself ran the 5' RACE reads through MiXCR, one entry per CDR3 protein. Of about 38,000 distinct CDR3 sequences in the sample, roughly 7.4% were seen once. Source: PBMCs, taken at surgery. The receptors come from a male donor with early-stage non-small cell lung cancer. Both conserved end residues are part of each CDR3. The D gene is left open where the match is weak. Only some rows state a clone size, as once, few, many or a class for expanded clones.

>many|-|TRBJ1-1|TRBV6-2/TRBV6-3
CASRSPGNDGSRDTEAFF
TGTGCCAGCAGATCCCCCGGCAACGACGGGTCTAGGGACACTGAAGCTTTCTTT
>many|-|TRBJ2-1|TRBV18
CASSPNGDNEQFF
TGTGCCAGCTCACCAAACGGCGACAATGAGCAGTTCTTC
>many|-|TRBJ2-1|TRBV3-1
CASSQDQLAHEQFF
TGTGCCAGCAGCCAAGATCAACTAGCCCATGAGCAGTTCTTC
>-|-|TRBJ1-2|TRBV20-1
CSARDSGQLLWGYTF
TGCAGTGCTAGAGATTCAGGGCAGTTACTATGGGGCTACACCTTC
>-|-|TRBJ2-5|TRBV6-1
CASSRLQGEETQYF
TGTGCCAGCAGCCGACTACAGGGAGAAGAGACCCAGTACTTC
>few|TRBD1|TRBJ2-1|TRBV18
CASSPGTEIPNEQFF
TGTGCCAGCTCACCCGGGACAGAAATACCCAATGAGCAGTTCTTC
>many|TRBD1|TRBJ2-1|TRBV9
CASSIAGTDYNEQFF
TGTGCCAGCAGCATAGCCGGGACAGACTACAATGAGCAGTTCTTC
>many|-|TRBJ2-1|TRBV7-3
CASSFAGGEQFF
TGTGCCAGCAGCTTTGCGGGCGGTGAGCAGTTCTTC
>many|TRBD1|TRBJ1-6|TRBV7-9
CASSTDRAVRPLHF
TGTGCCAGCAGCACCGACAGGGCGGTTCGACCCCTCCACTTT
>many|TRBD1|TRBJ2-5|TRBV11-2
CASSLSQGARETQYF
TGTGCCAGCAGCTTGTCACAGGGGGCTCGAGAGACCCAGTACTTC
>large|TRBD1|TRBJ1-2|TRBV7-3
CASSPGQGANYGYTF
TGTGCCAGCAGCCCGGGACAGGGGGCGAACTATGGCTACACCTTC
>many|-|TRBJ1-4|TRBV7-2
CASSLGETVIRANEKLFF
TGTGCCAGCAGCTTAGGGGAGACAGTCATAAGGGCTAATGAAAAACTGTTTTTT
>many|-|TRBJ1-5|TRBV18
CASSPDPRQPQHF
TGTGCCAGCTCACCGGACCCGAGGCAGCCCCAGCATTTT
>medium-sized|-|TRBJ1-2|TRBV2
CASSEGPLLARAYGYTF
TGTGCCAGCAGTGAAGGTCCCCTCCTAGCCCGAGCCTATGGCTACACCTTC
>-|TRBD1|TRBJ1-1|TRBV12-3/TRBV12-4
CASTLQGAGTEAFF
TGTGCCAGCACCCTACAGGGGGCTGGGACTGAAGCTTTCTTT
>-|-|TRBJ1-1|TRBV28
CASSFGQLGAFF
TGTGCCAGCAGTTTCGGACAGTTGGGAGCTTTCTTT
>few|-|TRBJ1-6|TRBV2
CASSRGTSDSPLHF
TGTGCCAGCAGCCGCGGGACTTCGGATTCACCCCTCCACTTT
>many|-|TRBJ2-1|TRBV2
CASSERARNEQFF
TGTGCCAGCAGTGAAAGGGCCCGCAATGAGCAGTTCTTC
>-|TRBD2|TRBJ2-1|TRBV19
CASSPLAGGPTNEQFF
TGTGCCAGTAGTCCTCTAGCGGGAGGGCCGACCAATGAGCAGTTCTTC
>-|-|TRBJ1-4|TRBV18
CASSLDSNEKLFF
TGTGCCAGCTCACTGGACAGCAATGAAAAACTGTTTTTT
>few|-|TRBJ2-1|TRBV6-5
CASSWGDEQFF
TGTGCCAGCAGTTGGGGCGATGAGCAGTTCTTC
>many|-|TRBJ1-2|TRBV7-9
CASSLESNYGYTF
TGTGCCAGCAGCTTAGAGAGTAACTATGGCTACACCTTC
>many|-|TRBJ1-1|TRBV6-2/TRBV6-3
CASSYTGTPALNTEAFF
TGTGCCAGCAGTTACACGGGAACCCCGGCTCTGAACACTGAAGCTTTCTTT
>few|-|TRBJ2-5|TRBV6-5
CASAPSVGTQYF
TGTGCCAGCGCGCCATCGGTGGGAACCCAGTACTTC
>few|-|TRBJ2-1|TRBV5-4
CASSLGGMSSYNEQFF
TGTGCCAGCAGCTTGGGCGGAATGAGCTCCTACAATGAGCAGTTCTTC
>few|-|TRBJ2-7|TRBV19
CATSVRAGLNEQYF
TGTGCCACCTCGGTGAGGGCAGGGCTTAACGAGCAGTACTTC
>few|TRBD2|TRBJ2-1|TRBV24-1
CATRGSGEATSNEQFF
TGTGCCACCAGGGGTAGCGGGGAAGCCACCTCCAATGAGCAGTTCTTC
>many|-|TRBJ2-1|TRBV11-2
CASSLEFSEQFF
TGTGCCAGCAGCTTAGAATTCAGCGAGCAGTTCTTC
>many|-|TRBJ2-7|TRBV12-3/TRBV12-4
CASSPGSQGAEQYF
TGTGCCAGCAGTCCAGGGTCACAGGGAGCCGAGCAGTACTTC
>many|TRBD2|TRBJ2-3|TRBV20-1
CSVKGGLADYTDTQYF
TGCAGTGTCAAAGGGGGACTAGCGGACTACACAGATACGCAGTATTTT
>many|TRBD1|TRBJ2-1|TRBV5-1
CASSWGTGNDEQFF
TGCGCCAGCAGCTGGGGGACAGGGAACGATGAGCAGTTCTTC
>many|TRBD1|TRBJ2-2|TRBV19
CASRPGQGANTGELFF
TGTGCCAGTCGGCCAGGACAGGGGGCGAACACCGGGGAGCTGTTTTTT
>many|-|TRBJ2-3|TRBV2
CASSEAILGLTDTQYF
TGTGCCAGCAGTGAAGCAATATTAGGGTTGACAGATACGCAGTATTTT
>-|-|TRBJ2-5|TRBV18
CASSEHQETQYF
TGTGCCAGCTCAGAACACCAAGAGACCCAGTACTTC
>once|-|TRBJ1-1|TRBV7-9
CASSLSEVTNTEAFF
TGTGCCAGCAGCTTAAGTGAGGTAACGAACACTGAAGCTTTCTTT
>many|TRBD2|TRBJ2-1|TRBV29-1
CSGAGTSYNEQFF
TGCAGCGGAGCCGGGACTAGTTACAATGAGCAGTTCTTC
>many|-|TRBJ1-1|TRBV12-3/TRBV12-4
CASSFSTEAFF
TGTGCCAGCAGTTTCTCTACTGAAGCTTTCTTT
>-|-|TRBJ1-5|TRBV12-5
CASGSYSGVDQPQHF
TGTGCTAGTGGTTCATACAGTGGCGTAGATCAGCCCCAGCATTTT
>-|TRBD2|TRBJ2-1|TRBV7-3
CASSSETSGVYNEQFF
TGTGCCAGCAGCTCGGAGACTAGCGGGGTATACAATGAGCAGTTCTTC
>-|TRBD1|TRBJ2-2|TRBV5-1
CASSLDPGQDIGELFF
TGCGCCAGCAGCTTGGATCCGGGACAGGACATCGGGGAGCTGTTTTTT